This T cell receptor beta chain was obtained from a study of blood T cell repertoires in COVID-19. In the study overall: Sites across the United States, Italy and Spain contributed samples from acute and convalescent COVID-19. Sources were T cells, B-cell-depleted T cells, or PBMCs; the material itself was cDNA or gDNA.

In the authors' workflow: For nucleated cells, counts were estimated from reference gene primer amplification. Produced via immunoSEQ multiplex PCR; TCRdb's table is partial and in-frame only. V and J calls plus clone size are reproduced from that table; the DNA served to infer D and trimming. Of 180,000 or so clones in the sample, around 86% are singletons; the top ten hold roughly 2.8%. The CDR3 is 17 amino acids. With V trimmed by 4 bases and J by 2 bases, 12 bases remained unmatched. Germline loops: CDR1 MNHEY, CDR2 SVGEGT. This receptor was obtained from a woman aged 25 to 39 with active or convalescent COVID-19. The V gene is TRBV6-2 or TRBV6-3, the J gene TRBJ1-2, with 8 bases that match TRBD1. The sample taken for sequencing was peripheral blood. The CDR3 spells CASSSLLAGQENYGYTF. In DNA, the CDR3 is TGTGCCAGCAGTTCCTTACTGGCGGGACAGGAAAACTATGGCTACACCTTC.